Presented here are 22 T cell receptor beta chains from one specimen sequenced in a study of blood T cell repertoires in COVID-19. Measured with immunoSEQ multiplex PCR; TCRdb has only the in-frame clones, and not every one. This table holds some 100,000 clones, over 60% found once. Sequencing was done on a sample of peripheral blood. These TCRs come from a man in his 70s with acute or convalescent COVID-19.

This clone was counted only a few times. The V call is TRBV5-4, the J call TRBJ1-1; maybe TRBD1 (6 bases). Trimming took 1 base from V and 0 from J, leaving 10 bases between them. Germline CDR1 reads SGHNT; CDR2 reads YYREEE (reference sequence). The CDR3 consists of 15 residues. This chain's CDR3 is CASSLKTGVNTEAFF. The CDR3, as DNA: TGTGCCAGCAGCTTGAAGACAGGCGTGAACACTGAAGCTTTCTTT. The full variable domain, in which reference TRBV5-4 and TRBJ1-1 provide the parts outside the CDR3, is ETGVTQSPTHLIKTRGQQVTLRCSSQSGHNTVSWYQQALGQGPQFIFQYYREEENGRGNFPPRFSGLQFPNYSSELNVNALELDDSALYLCASSLKTGVNTEAFFGQGTRLTVV.

The chain couples TRBV6-4 to TRBJ2-7; D is uncertain. Trimming removed 0 bases at V and 2 bases at J, with 14 bases between. This CDR3 region has 16 residues. Per the germline V gene, CDR1 is MRHNA and CDR2 is SNTAGT. CDR3 sequence reads: CASSDSSGPLTYEQYF. The CDR3 bases are TGTGCCAGCAGTGACTCGAGTGGGCCGCTTACCTACGAGCAGTACTTC.

The chain recombines TRBV2 with TRBJ2-7; maybe TRBD2 (5 bases). The germline V gene encodes CDR1 SNHLY and CDR2 FYNNEI. V was shortened by 5 bases and J by 6 bases, with 17 bases between the two germline ends. The length of the CDR3 is 14 residues. CDR3 sequence (DNA): TGTGCCAGCAGTCTAGCCGACCCACGAGGCGAGCAGTACTTC. This encodes CASSLADPRGEQYF.

The rearrangement joins TRBV29-1 to TRBJ2-1, with TRBD2 matching 7 bases. This CDR3 has 13 amino acids. With V trimmed by 7 bases and J by 0 bases, 3 bases remained unmatched. Germline-derived CDR1 and CDR2 are SQVTM and ANQGSEA. The CDR3 here is CSGSGRSYNEQFF. The CDR3, as DNA: TGCAGCGGTAGCGGGCGCTCCTACAATGAGCAGTTCTTC.

This rearrangement joins TRBV27 to TRBJ1-5, with 11 positions matching TRBD1. The CDR3 runs to 17 residues. Trimming removed 8 bases from V and 2 bases from J; junction bases left unmatched: 11. Germline CDR1 is MNHEY and CDR2 is SMNVEV (reference sequence). The CDR3 loop reads CASGPDRGLRGNQPQHF. The CDR3 DNA reads as TGTGCCAGCGGGCCGGACAGGGGGCTTCGGGGCAATCAGCCCCAGCATTTT.

CDR3 region: CASRLALRITPYEQYF. As DNA, the CDR3 is TGTGCAAGTCGCTTAGCCCTCAGGATTACCCCCTACGAGCAGTACTTC. The chain joins TRBV12-2 to TRBJ2-7; no check of the table's D call, TRBD1, against the DNA was made. TRBV12-2 is tagged as a pseudogene. The CDR3 is 16 amino acids.

As DNA, the CDR3 is TGTGCCAGCAGCGTTAACGGGATTCGACTTAGCACAGATACGCAGTATTTT. Protein sequence: CASSVNGIRLSTDTQYF. V is TRBV9 and J is TRBJ2-3; D may be TRBD2 (5 bases). There are 17 residues in the CDR3. Trimming pared 2 bases from V and 0 bases from J, leaving 16 bases between. Germline V gene data show CDR1 as SGDLS and CDR2 as YYNGEE.

This chain joins TRBV6-6 and TRBJ2-3, with 9 bases that match TRBD2. The CDR3 sequence is 16 residues long. The germline V gene has CDR1 MNHNY and CDR2 SVGAGI (reference sequence). V shed 2 bases and J 2 bases; nucleotides not matched to a gene: 5. The CDR3 nucleotides are TGTGCCAGCAGTTACCCTGGCGGGGGGGCCACAGATACGCAGTATTTT. Encoded protein: CASSYPGGGATDTQYF.

CDR3 sequence reads: CASSREWNYGYTF. The CDR3 DNA follows: TGTGCCAGCAGTAGGGAGTGGAACTATGGCTACACCTTC. The rearrangement links TRBV28 to TRBJ1-2; D not certain. CDR1 is MDHEN and CDR2 is SYDVKM in the germline V gene. The CDR3 has 13 residues. Trimming pared 5 bases from V and 2 bases from J, leaving 9 bases between.

This clone has a handful of counts. This rearrangement joins TRBV6-6 to TRBJ2-3; 9 bases align to TRBD1. The CDR3 length is 17 residues. CDR1 is MNHNY and CDR2 is SVGAGI in the germline V gene (reference sequence). After removal of 5 bases from V and 4 bases from J, the junction contained 13 bases not matched to a gene. DNA for the CDR3: TGTGCCAGCAGTGGATCAAGGGGACAGGGAGTCCCAGATACGCAGTATTTT. It encodes CASSGSRGQGVPDTQYF.

V is TRBV7-8 and J is TRBJ2-3; TRBD2 matches at 8 bases. The CDR3 is 17 residues long. Trimming removed 6 bases from V and 6 bases from J; junction bases left unmatched: 17. Germline V gene data show CDR1 as SGHVS and CDR2 as FQNEAQ. The CDR3 region is CASRFPGLEPEDDTQYF. Here the CDR3 DNA reads TGTGCCAGCAGGTTTCCGGGACTAGAGCCCGAAGATGATACGCAGTATTTT.

This clone was detected only a few times. CDR3 in amino acids: CASSMGGPAGLSYEQYF. The CDR3 nucleotides are TGTGCCAGTAGTATGGGGGGTCCGGCGGGGCTTTCCTACGAGCAGTACTTC. J is TRBJ2-7 and V is TRBV19; TRBD2 is a possible D gene (6 bases). This CDR3 has 17 residues. The germline V gene has CDR1 LNHDA and CDR2 SQIVND (reference sequence). V dropped 3 bases and J dropped 1 base, with 19 bases sitting between them.

The genes are TRBV7-8 and TRBJ2-4; D gene ambiguous. The CDR3 has 15 residues. V gave up 8 bases and J gave up 8 bases, with 22 bases separating them. The germline V gene has CDR1 SGHVS and CDR2 FQNEAQ. DNA for the CDR3: TGTGCCAGCTCCCCTGAGGCCCCTGAGAAGGACATTCAGTACTTC. It specifies CASSPEAPEKDIQYF.

The chain joins TRBV2 to TRBJ2-1, with D possibly being TRBD1 (5 bases). V lost 5 bases and J 9 bases, leaving 14 bases between the germline ends. There are 13 residues in the CDR3. The germline gives CDR1 SNHLY, CDR2 FYNNEI. CDR3 sequence reads: CASSSDKASEQFF. CDR3 bases: TGTGCCAGCAGTTCGGACAAGGCGAGTGAGCAGTTCTTC. The variable domain in full, with the rest retrieved from reference TRBV2 and TRBJ2-1, is EPEVTQTPSHQVTQMGQEVILRCVPISNHLYFYWYRQILGQKVEFLVSFYNNEISEKSEIFDDQFSVERPDGSNFTLKIRSTKLEDSAMYFCASSSDKASEQFFGPGTRLTVL.

The chain recombines TRBV30 with TRBJ1-5, with 9 bases identical to TRBD1. Trimming removed 4 bases from V and 2 bases from J; junction bases left unmatched: 6. The CDR3 has 15 amino acids. Germline V gene sequence: CDR1 GTSNPN, CDR2 SVGIG (reference sequence). Written as DNA, the CDR3 is TGTGCCTGGATGCTACAGGGGGCAGGCAATCAGCCCCAGCATTTT. Translation: CAWMLQGAGNQPQHF.

The chain carries TRBV7-9 and TRBJ2-3, with 7 bases fitting TRBD2. The trim removed 6 bases at V and 3 bases at J, leaving 9 bases unmatched. The CDR3 runs 15 residues. CDR1 and CDR2 from the germline V gene are SEHNR and FQNEAQ (reference sequence). This CDR3 reads CASRRFAGETDTQYF. The CDR3 coding sequence is TGTGCCAGCAGACGTTTTGCGGGAGAAACAGATACGCAGTATTTT.

The chain uses TRBV19 and TRBJ1-5; no clear D gene. This CDR3 spans 12 amino acids. Germline lookup yields CDR1 LNHDA and CDR2 SQIVND (reference sequence). The V end lost 2 bases, the J end lost 8 bases, and 7 bases lay between the germline ends. For the CDR3, the DNA is TGTGCCAGTAGTATATTCGGGGAGCCCCAGCATTTT. This codes for CASSIFGEPQHF. The variable domain in full, with the rest retrieved from reference TRBV19 and TRBJ1-5, is DGGITQSPKYLFRKEGQNVTLSCEQNLNHDAMYWYRQDPGQGLRLIYYSQIVNDFQKGDIAEGYSVSREKKESFPLTVTSAQKNPTAFYLCASSIFGEPQHFGDGTRLSIL.

The chain recombines TRBV3-1 (or the pseudogene TRBV3-2) with TRBJ1-5, with D maybe TRBD1 (5 bases). The V end was cut by 4 bases, the J end by 7 bases, with 11 bases between. The CDR3 has 13 amino acids. Germline-derived CDR1 and CDR2 are LGHDT and YNNKEL (reference sequence). CDR3 amino acids: CASSLRGGQPQHF. DNA of the CDR3: TGTGCCAGCAGCCTCCGGGGGGGGCAGCCCCAGCATTTT.

At least ten counts were recorded for this clone. The gene calls are TRBV5-1 and TRBJ2-7; 10 bases map to TRBD2. The CDR3 totals 15 residues. Germline V lookup: CDR1 SGHRS, CDR2 YFSETQ. The V and J ends lost 3 bases and 0 bases, in that order; junction bases with no gene match: 3. CDR3 sequence reads: CASSWTSGYSYEQYF. CDR3 DNA: TGCGCCAGCAGCTGGACTAGCGGCTACTCCTACGAGCAGTACTTC. Filled out from reference TRBV5-1 and TRBJ2-7, the complete variable domain reads KAGVTQTPRYLIKTRGQQVTLSCSPISGHRSVSWYQQTPGQGLQFLFEYFSETQRNKGNFPGRFSGRQFSNSRSEMNVSTLELGDSALYLCASSWTSGYSYEQYFGPGTRLTVT.

This chain uses TRBV27 with TRBJ2-1; D perhaps matches TRBD2 (6 bases). CDR1 and CDR2 (germline): MNHEY, SMNVEV (reference sequence). CDR3 size: 12 residues. Trimming stripped 2 bases from V and 9 bases from J, with 8 bases between. DNA for the CDR3: TGTGCCAGCAGTTTACCGGGGGTTGAGCAGTTCTTC. Protein product: CASSLPGVEQFF.

J is TRBJ2-7 and V is TRBV5-6, with D uncertain. The CDR3 loop spans 13 amino acids. Germline CDR1 and CDR2: SGHDT and YYEEEE. The germline V and J ends were trimmed by 4 bases and 6 bases, with 14 bases remaining between them. The CDR3 nucleotides are TGTGCCAGCAGCCGCACCCAGGTAATCGAGCAGTACTTC. Translating it yields CASSRTQVIEQYF.

The gene calls are TRBV14 and TRBJ2-5; 9 nucleotides line up with TRBD1. Per germline, CDR1 SGHDN and CDR2 FVKESK. With V trimmed by 4 bases and J by 5 bases, 8 bases remained unmatched. The CDR3 has 15 amino acids. The CDR3: CASSPGQGFVETQYF. CDR3 nucleotides: TGTGCCAGCAGCCCGGGACAGGGATTTGTGGAGACCCAGTACTTC. Together with reference TRBV14 and TRBJ2-5, the CDR3 gives the full variable domain: EAGVTQFPSHSVIEKGQTVTLRCDPISGHDNLYWYRRVMGKEIKFLLHFVKESKQDESGMPNNRFLAERTGGTYSTLKVQPAELEDSGVYFCASSPGQGFVETQYFGPGTRLLVL.